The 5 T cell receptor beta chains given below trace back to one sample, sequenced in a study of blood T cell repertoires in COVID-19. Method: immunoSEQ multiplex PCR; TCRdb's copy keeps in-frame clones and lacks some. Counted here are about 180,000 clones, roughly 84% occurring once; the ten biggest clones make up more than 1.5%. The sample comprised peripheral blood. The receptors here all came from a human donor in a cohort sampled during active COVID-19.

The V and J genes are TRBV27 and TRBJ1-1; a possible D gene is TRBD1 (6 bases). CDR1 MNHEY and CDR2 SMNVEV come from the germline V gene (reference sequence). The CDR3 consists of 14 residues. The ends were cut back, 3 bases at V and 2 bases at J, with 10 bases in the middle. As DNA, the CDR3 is TGTGCCAGCAGTTTCTCGGACAGTAACACTGAAGCTTTCTTT. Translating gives CASSFSDSNTEAFF.

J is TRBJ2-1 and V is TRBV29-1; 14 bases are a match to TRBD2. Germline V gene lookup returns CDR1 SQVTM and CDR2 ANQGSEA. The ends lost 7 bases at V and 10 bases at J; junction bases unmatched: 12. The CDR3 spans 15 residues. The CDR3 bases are TGCAGCGCCTCCCCCGGGACTAGCGGGAGCCTAGAGCAGTTCTTC. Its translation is CSASPGTSGSLEQFF.

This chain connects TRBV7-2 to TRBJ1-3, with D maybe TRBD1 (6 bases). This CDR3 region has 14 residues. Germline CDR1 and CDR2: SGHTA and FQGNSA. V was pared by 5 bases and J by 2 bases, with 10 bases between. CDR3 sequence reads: CASSRGGAGNTIYF. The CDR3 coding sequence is TGTGCCAGCAGCAGGGGGGGAGCTGGAAACACCATATATTTT. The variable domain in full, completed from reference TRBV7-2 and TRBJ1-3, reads GAGVSQSPSNKVTEKGKDVELRCDPISGHTALYWYRQSLGQGLEFLIYFQGNSAPDKSGLPSDRFSAERTGGSVSTLTIQRTQQEDSAVYLCASSRGGAGNTIYFGEGSWLTVV.

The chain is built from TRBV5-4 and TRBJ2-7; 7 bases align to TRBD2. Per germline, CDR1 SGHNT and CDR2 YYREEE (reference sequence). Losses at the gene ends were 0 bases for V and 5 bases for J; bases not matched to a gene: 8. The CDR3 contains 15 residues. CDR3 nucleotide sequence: TGTGCCAGCAGCTTGGGGGCGGGAGCTCCAAACGAGCAGTACTTC. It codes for CASSLGAGAPNEQYF.

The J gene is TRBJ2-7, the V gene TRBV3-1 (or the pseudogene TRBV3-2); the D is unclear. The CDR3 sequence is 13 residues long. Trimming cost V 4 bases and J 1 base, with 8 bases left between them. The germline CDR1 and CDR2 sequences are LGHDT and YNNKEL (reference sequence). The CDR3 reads CASSPSRSYEQYF. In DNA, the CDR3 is TGTGCCAGCAGCCCCTCGAGGTCCTACGAGCAGTACTTC.